This is a list of T cell receptor beta chains from one sample in a study of control samples from healthy donors and cancer patients. Sequencing was performed with immunoSEQ multiplex PCR; in TCRdb, only in-frame clones are kept and a portion is missing. The sample comprises 65,000 to 80,000 clones, 70% to 90% of which are singletons, and 1.9% rests with the top ten. Sequencing was carried out using PBMCs. The source is an older woman with head and neck cancer. The CDR3 runs from the conserved cysteine through the conserved F or W. Each record gives: clone size, J gene, V gene, D gene, CDR3 protein, CDR3 DNA. D genes are given only for firm matches. Only part of the rows carry a size: once, few, many, or a class if the clone is expanded.

clone size: NA; J gene: TRBJ1-5; V gene: TRBV6-6; D gene: NA; CDR3 protein: CASRLGREGQPQHF; CDR3 DNA: TGTGCCAGCAGGCTAGGCAGGGAGGGTCAGCCCCAGCATTTT
clone size: NA; J gene: TRBJ2-7; V gene: TRBV4-2; D gene: NA; CDR3 protein: CASSHHWGDSSYEQYF; CDR3 DNA: TGTGCCAGCAGCCATCACTGGGGGGACTCAAGCTACGAGCAGTACTTC
clone size: NA; J gene: TRBJ2-1; V gene: TRBV7-8; D gene: TRBD1; CDR3 protein: CASSRDRGLYNEQFF; CDR3 DNA: TGTGCCAGCAGCCGGGACAGGGGTCTTTACAATGAGCAGTTCTTC
clone size: NA; J gene: TRBJ2-7; V gene: TRBV19; D gene: TRBD2; CDR3 protein: CASTRQRDSHEQYF; CDR3 DNA: TGTGCCAGTACTCGCCAGCGGGATTCCCACGAGCAGTACTTC
clone size: NA; J gene: TRBJ1-2; V gene: TRBV20-1; D gene: TRBD1; CDR3 protein: CSAQGAQGYTF; CDR3 DNA: TGCAGTGCTCAGGGGGCGCAAGGCTACACCTTC
clone size: NA; J gene: TRBJ1-1; V gene: TRBV11-3; D gene: NA; CDR3 protein: CASSVGHQNTEAFF; CDR3 DNA: TGTGCCAGCAGCGTAGGACATCAGAACACTGAAGCTTTCTTT
clone size: NA; J gene: TRBJ2-1; V gene: TRBV12-3/TRBV12-4; D gene: NA; CDR3 protein: CASNLPGLSEQFF; CDR3 DNA: TGTGCCAGCAACTTACCCGGCCTTAGTGAGCAGTTCTTC
clone size: NA; J gene: TRBJ2-5; V gene: TRBV5-1; D gene: NA; CDR3 protein: CASSPRLEEETQYF; CDR3 DNA: TGCGCCAGCAGCCCCAGACTAGAGGAAGAGACCCAGTACTTC
clone size: NA; J gene: TRBJ2-1; V gene: TRBV2; D gene: NA; CDR3 protein: CASSPLSGNEQFF; CDR3 DNA: TGTGCCAGCAGCCCCCTATCCGGTAATGAGCAGTTCTTC
clone size: NA; J gene: TRBJ2-7; V gene: TRBV5-1; D gene: NA; CDR3 protein: CASSEPGASGEF; CDR3 DNA: TGCGCCAGCAGCGAACCGGGGGCCTCGGGTGAATTC
clone size: few; J gene: TRBJ2-3; V gene: TRBV4-2; D gene: TRBD1; CDR3 protein: CASSQDVDRGRSSGSTDTQYF; CDR3 DNA: TGTGCCAGCAGCCAAGATGTGGACAGGGGGCGTTCTAGCGGGAGCACAGATACGCAGTATTTT
clone size: NA; J gene: TRBJ1-4; V gene: TRBV27; D gene: NA; CDR3 protein: CASSRYPTNEKLFF; CDR3 DNA: TGTGCCAGCAGCAGGTACCCAACTAATGAAAAACTGTTTTTT
clone size: NA; J gene: TRBJ2-7; V gene: TRBV6-5; D gene: TRBD2; CDR3 protein: CASSYEASGTGEQYF; CDR3 DNA: TGTGCCAGCAGTTATGAGGCTAGCGGGACCGGCGAGCAGTACTTC
clone size: NA; J gene: TRBJ2-3; V gene: TRBV30; D gene: TRBD2; CDR3 protein: CAWSVLAGGVDTQYF; CDR3 DNA: TGTGCCTGGAGTGTACTAGCGGGAGGGGTCGATACGCAGTATTTT
clone size: NA; J gene: TRBJ2-2; V gene: TRBV12-3/TRBV12-4; D gene: NA; CDR3 protein: CASSLDTGELFF; CDR3 DNA: TGTGCCAGCAGTTTAGACACCGGGGAGCTGTTTTTT
clone size: few; J gene: TRBJ2-1; V gene: TRBV24-1; D gene: TRBD2; CDR3 protein: CATSDQREGLYEQFF; CDR3 DNA: TGTGCCACCAGTGACCAGCGGGAGGGCCTCTATGAGCAGTTCTTC
clone size: NA; J gene: TRBJ2-4; V gene: TRBV21-1; D gene: NA; CDR3 protein: CASSTTSDTLAKNIQYF; CDR3 DNA: TGTGCCAGCAGCACCACCTCAGACACGTTAGCCAAAAACATTCAGTACTTC
clone size: NA; J gene: TRBJ2-7; V gene: TRBV27; D gene: TRBD2; CDR3 protein: CASRGLAYEQYF; CDR3 DNA: TGTGCCAGCAGGGGACTAGCCTACGAGCAGTACTTC
clone size: NA; J gene: TRBJ1-2; V gene: TRBV7-9; D gene: TRBD1; CDR3 protein: CASSLDRGWGGYTF; CDR3 DNA: TGTGCCAGCAGCTTAGACAGGGGCTGGGGCGGCTACACCTTC
clone size: NA; J gene: TRBJ2-1; V gene: TRBV6-2/TRBV6-3; D gene: TRBD2; CDR3 protein: CASSYVIGGARLYNEQFF; CDR3 DNA: TGTGCCAGCAGTTACGTCATCGGGGGGGCAAGGCTCTACAATGAGCAGTTCTTC
clone size: NA; J gene: TRBJ2-5; V gene: TRBV19; D gene: NA; CDR3 protein: CASSIQGVQETQYF; CDR3 DNA: TGTGCCAGTAGTATCCAGGGAGTCCAAGAGACCCAGTACTTC
clone size: NA; J gene: TRBJ2-7; V gene: TRBV24-1; D gene: TRBD2; CDR3 protein: CATERSGGYEQYF; CDR3 DNA: TGTGCCACCGAGAGGTCGGGGGGCTACGAGCAGTACTTC
clone size: NA; J gene: TRBJ2-1; V gene: TRBV19; D gene: TRBD2; CDR3 protein: CASSFRGRADEQFF; CDR3 DNA: TGTGCCAGTAGTTTTAGAGGGAGGGCCGATGAGCAGTTCTTC
clone size: NA; J gene: TRBJ1-1; V gene: TRBV10-3; D gene: TRBD1; CDR3 protein: CAISEEGQGNTEAFF; CDR3 DNA: TGTGCCATCAGTGAGGAGGGACAGGGGAACACTGAAGCTTTCTTT
clone size: NA; J gene: TRBJ2-2; V gene: TRBV12-2; D gene: NA; CDR3 protein: CASRSEGLGRERAGELFF; CDR3 DNA: TGTGCAAGTCGCTCGGAGGGGTTAGGGAGGGAACGGGCCGGGGAGCTGTTTTTT
clone size: NA; J gene: TRBJ1-4; V gene: TRBV12-3/TRBV12-4; D gene: TRBD1; CDR3 protein: CASSRQGGEKLFF; CDR3 DNA: TGTGCCAGCAGCCGACAGGGAGGGGAAAAACTGTTTTTT
clone size: NA; J gene: TRBJ2-7; V gene: TRBV6-5; D gene: NA; CDR3 protein: CATHRDNSYEQYF; CDR3 DNA: TGTGCCACCCATCGGGACAACTCCTACGAGCAGTACTTC